The entry below describes one T cell receptor beta chain. The data originate from a study of T cell changes during pregnancy in multiple sclerosis. The protocol was immunoSEQ multiplex PCR, while the TCRdb copy is restricted to in-frame clones and leaves out a portion. The repertoire includes about 36,000 clones, about 91% of them detected once, and more than 0.4% sits in the top ten. The CDR3 covers 17 residues. Trimming cost V 4 bases and J 1 base; bases outside gene matches: 10. From germline, CDR1 is SGHAT and CDR2 FQNNGV. The sample was CD4+ T cells from peripheral blood mononuclear cells, taken after pregnancy. This clonotype originated in a female donor with multiple sclerosis, enrolled in a pregnancy study. The chain uses TRBV11-2 and TRBJ2-4, with 7 bases lining up with TRBD1. The chain's CDR3 is CASSSTRQGRAKNIQYF. CDR3 in DNA: TGTGCCAGCAGCTCAACCCGACAGGGAAGGGCCAAAAACATTCAGTACTTC.